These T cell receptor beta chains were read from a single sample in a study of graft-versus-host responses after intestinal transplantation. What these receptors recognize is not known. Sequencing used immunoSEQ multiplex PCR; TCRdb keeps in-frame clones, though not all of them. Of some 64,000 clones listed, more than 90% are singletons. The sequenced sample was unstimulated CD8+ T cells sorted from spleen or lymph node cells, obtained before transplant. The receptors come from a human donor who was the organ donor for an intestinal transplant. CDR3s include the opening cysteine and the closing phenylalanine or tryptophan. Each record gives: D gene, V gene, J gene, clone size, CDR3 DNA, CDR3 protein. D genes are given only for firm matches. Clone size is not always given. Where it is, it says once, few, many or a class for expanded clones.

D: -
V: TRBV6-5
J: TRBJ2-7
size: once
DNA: TGTGCCAGCAGAAACCAGGGGCGGAGCTCCTACGAGCAGTACTTC
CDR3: CASRNQGRSSYEQYF

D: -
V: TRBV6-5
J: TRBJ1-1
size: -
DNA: TGTGCCAGCAGCCCGGGGGGGACTGAAGCTTTCTTT
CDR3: CASSPGGTEAFF

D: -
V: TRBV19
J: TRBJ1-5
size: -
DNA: TGTGCCAGTAGTATAATTTCAGGGGACCAGCCCCAGCATTTT
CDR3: CASSIISGDQPQHF

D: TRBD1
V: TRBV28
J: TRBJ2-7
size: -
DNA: TGTGCCAGCAGTTTAGTTGGCGGGTTAGGGGGCTTGAGCTACGAGCAGTACTTC
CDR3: CASSLVGGLGGLSYEQYF

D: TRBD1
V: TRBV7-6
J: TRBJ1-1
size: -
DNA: TGTGCCAGCAGCTTAGCTCAGGGGGACTTATCTGAAGCTTTCTTT
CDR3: CASSLAQGDLSEAFF

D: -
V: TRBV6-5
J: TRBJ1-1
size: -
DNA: TGTGCCAGCAGTTTTGGGCGGGCCCTGAACACTGAAGCTTTCTTT
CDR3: CASSFGRALNTEAFF

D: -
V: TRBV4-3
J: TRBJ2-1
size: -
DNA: TGCGCCAGCAGACTTAAACCGGGCTACAATGAGCAGTTCTTC
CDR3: CASRLKPGYNEQFF

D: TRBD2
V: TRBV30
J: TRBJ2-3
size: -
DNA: TGTGCCTTCTCCATAGCGGGAGGGACAGATACGCAGTATTTT
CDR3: CAFSIAGGTDTQYF

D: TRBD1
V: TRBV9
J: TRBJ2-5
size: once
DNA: TGTGCCAGCAGCGCACCCTCTCAGGGGGCTCCCCGGAGTGTCCAGTACTTC
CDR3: CASSAPSQGAPRSVQYF

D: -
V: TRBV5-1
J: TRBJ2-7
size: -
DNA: TGCGCCAGGAGAGGACACCGGAGCTCCTACGAGCAGTACTTC
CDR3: CARRGHRSSYEQYF

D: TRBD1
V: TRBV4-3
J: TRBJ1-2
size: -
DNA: TGCGCCAGCAGCCAAGATTTTAGCGGCGTGGCAGGGGGTACAGGCGGCTACACCTTC
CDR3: CASSQDFSGVAGGTGGYTF

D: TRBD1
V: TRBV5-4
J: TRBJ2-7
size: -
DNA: TGTGCCAGCAGCTACGGACAGGGGGCGTACGAGCAGTACTTC
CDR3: CASSYGQGAYEQYF

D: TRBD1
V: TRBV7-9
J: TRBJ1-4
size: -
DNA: TGTGCCAGCAGCAACATCGGGACAGGGGGCGTTGAAAAACTGTTTTTT
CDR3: CASSNIGTGGVEKLFF

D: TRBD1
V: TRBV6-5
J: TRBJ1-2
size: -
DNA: TGTGCCAGCAGCCAAGACAGGGAGGCCTATGGCTACACCTTC
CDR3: CASSQDREAYGYTF

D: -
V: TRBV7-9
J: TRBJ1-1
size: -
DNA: TGTGCCAGCAGCTTAGACCCCCTACCTGAAGCTTTCTTT
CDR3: CASSLDPLPEAFF

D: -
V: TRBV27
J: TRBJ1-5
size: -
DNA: TGTGCCAGCAGTTCCCCAAATCAGCCCCAGCATTTT
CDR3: CASSSPNQPQHF